What follows are 17 T cell receptor beta chains derived from one specimen sequenced in a study of graft-versus-host responses after intestinal transplantation. The protocol was immunoSEQ multiplex PCR, while the TCRdb copy is restricted to in-frame clones and leaves out a portion. The sample has over 90,000 clones, 91% seen once; the top ten hold roughly 0.17%. Their recognized antigens are unknown. The sample in question was unstimulated CD4+ T cells sorted from spleen or lymph node cells, obtained before transplant. The receptors stem from a human donor who was the organ donor for an intestinal transplant.

The rearrangement uses TRBV7-2 and TRBJ1-1; no reliable D call. Per germline, CDR1 SGHTA and CDR2 FQGNSA. This CDR3 region has 14 residues. The ends were cut back, 3 bases at V and 0 bases at J, with 8 bases in the middle. CDR3 DNA: TGTGCCAGCAGCTTTACCAGGATGAACACTGAAGCTTTCTTT. Translating it yields CASSFTRMNTEAFF.

V usage is TRBV6-1 and J usage is TRBJ2-3; TRBD1 agrees at 9 bases. The germline CDR1 and CDR2 sequences are MNHNS and SASEGT. This CDR3 contains 17 residues. With 1 base clipped from V and 4 bases from J, the junction kept 9 bases outside the gene matches. CDR3 sequence: CASSEGPGTGRPDTQYF. CDR3 coding DNA: TGTGCCAGCAGTGAAGGGCCTGGGACAGGGCGGCCAGATACGCAGTATTTT.

The chain employs TRBV30 and TRBJ1-5; D possibly corresponds to TRBD1 (6 bases). Trimming removed 4 bases from V and 2 bases from J, with 18 bases in between. The CDR3 has 16 residues. The germline V gene has CDR1 GTSNPN and CDR2 SVGIG (reference sequence). In DNA form, the CDR3 reads TGTGCCTGGACTACAGGGATAATACGGGGCAATCAGCCCCAGCATTTT. Its translation: CAWTTGIIRGNQPQHF.

V is TRBV5-6 and J is TRBJ2-1, with 11 bases identical to TRBD1. V was clipped by 0 bases and J by 15 bases; unmatched bases: 5. Germline assignment: CDR1 SGHDT and CDR2 YYEEEE. The CDR3 extends over 13 amino acids. The CDR3 DNA reads as TGTGCCAGCAGCTTGGTCGGGACAGGGGGGCTGTTCTTC. Encoded protein: CASSLVGTGGLFF.

The chain has TRBV5-1 and TRBJ1-4; the D gene is possibly TRBD1 (6 bases). This CDR3 is 14 amino acids long. CDR1 and CDR2 from the germline V gene are SGHRS and YFSETQ. V was trimmed by 0 bases and J by 5 bases, leaving 8 bases between them. CDR3 loop: CASSLGQGNEKLFF. CDR3 DNA: TGCGCCAGCAGCTTGGGGCAGGGGAATGAAAAACTGTTTTTT.

The chain carries TRBV7-9 and TRBJ1-2; a weak D match, TRBD1 (5 bases). Trimming took off 2 bases at V and 4 bases at J, with 5 bases between the two ends. The length of the CDR3 is 12 residues. Germline CDR1 reads SEHNR; CDR2 reads FQNEAQ (reference sequence). This chain's CDR3 is CASSLRGYGYTF. The CDR3 coding sequence is TGTGCCAGCAGCTTAAGGGGCTATGGCTACACCTTC.

The chain is built from TRBV5-6 and TRBJ1-1; D uncertain. Trimming cost V 1 base and J 0 bases, with 4 bases left between them. The germline gives CDR1 SGHDT, CDR2 YYEEEE. The CDR3 covers 13 residues. CDR3 sequence: CASSLPMNTEAFF. The CDR3 DNA is TGTGCCAGCAGCTTGCCTATGAACACTGAAGCTTTCTTT.

This sequence joins TRBV6-6 and TRBJ2-1; 8 bases are a match to TRBD2. Germline trimming cut 6 bases from V and 10 bases from J; bases unmatched to any gene: 14. Germline values: CDR1 MNHNY, CDR2 SVGAGI (reference sequence). The CDR3 is 15 amino acids. The CDR3 protein is CASSPGTRTTGEQFF. CDR3 sequence (DNA): TGTGCCAGCAGCCCCGGGACTAGAACGACCGGCGAGCAGTTCTTC.

In DNA, the CDR3 is TGTGCCAGCAACTTAGGCCCATCGGGGGATCAGCCCCAGCATTTT. Protein product: CASNLGPSGDQPQHF. The rearrangement uses TRBV9 and TRBJ1-5; tentative D call: TRBD1 (5 bases). The V gene's germline CDR1 is SGDLS and CDR2 YYNGEE. The length of the CDR3 is 15 residues. V lost 6 bases to trimming and J lost 5 bases, with 18 bases between them.

The chain uses TRBV4-2 and TRBJ2-3; TRBD2 matches 9 bases. With 0 bases clipped from V and 2 bases from J, the junction kept 3 bases outside the gene matches. CDR1 and CDR2 from the germline V gene are LGHNA and YNFKEQ. This CDR3 has 16 residues. The CDR3 spells CASSQDSGGVTDTQYF. CDR3 bases: TGTGCCAGCAGCCAAGATAGCGGGGGTGTCACAGATACGCAGTATTTT.

The rearrangement uses TRBV11-1 and TRBJ1-6; 10 bases agree with TRBD1. The V gene's germline CDR1 is SGHAT and CDR2 FQDESV (reference sequence). Trimming at V came to 1 base and at J to 2 bases, leaving 5 bases not matched to a gene. This CDR3 has 18 amino acids. CDR3 amino acids: CASSLGLGTGAYNSPLHF. The CDR3 coding sequence is TGTGCCAGCAGCTTAGGCCTCGGGACAGGGGCCTATAATTCACCCCTCCACTTT.

CDR3 coding DNA: TGTGCCAGCAGTGTTTCAGGGGGCGCGGAAGAAAAACTGTTTTTT. Protein sequence: CASSVSGGAEEKLFF. The rearrangement uses TRBV25-1 and TRBJ1-4; 8 positions agree with TRBD1. The CDR3 has 15 residues. Germline loops: CDR1 MGHDK, CDR2 SYGVNS. V trimming: 4 bases; J trimming: 8 bases; junction bases outside the gene matches: 9.

The chain has TRBV27 and TRBJ2-5; 13 nucleotides match TRBD2. The J call may be in error: the DNA end matches TRBJ2-7 better. This CDR3 region has 13 residues. Germline V gene sequence: CDR1 MNHEY, CDR2 SMNVEV (reference sequence). This chain's CDR3 is CASRLAGGNEQYF. In DNA, the CDR3 is TGTGCCAGCCGACTAGCGGGGGGAAACGAGCAGTACTTC.

V usage is TRBV11-2 and J usage is TRBJ2-3; D remains unclear. Germline CDR1 and CDR2: SGHAT and FQNNGV. This CDR3 region has 15 residues. V lost 6 bases and J lost 3, with 16 bases in between. The CDR3 DNA reads TGTGCCAGCAGTTTACCCGGTGCGGTTACAGATACGCAGTATTTT. Protein: CASSLPGAVTDTQYF.

The chain recombines TRBV18 with TRBJ2-5; 7 nucleotides agree with TRBD2. Matching the DNA end better, TRBJ2-7 makes the J call doubtful. CDR1 is KGHSH, CDR2 LQKENI, per germline. This CDR3 spans 14 amino acids. The CDR3 nucleotides read TGTGCCAGCTCACCAACGGGACTACGCTACGAGCAGTACTTC. Its protein product is CASSPTGLRYEQYF.

A note on this clone: The same CDR3 can be traced to other DNA sequences in this sample. This chain uses TRBV18 with TRBJ1-6; no clear D gene. V gave up 2 bases and J gave up 8 bases, with 7 bases separating them. The CDR3 contains 13 residues. Germline assignment: CDR1 KGHSH and CDR2 LQKENI. CDR3 in DNA: TGTGCCAGCTCACCAAACCGGGATTCACCCCTCCACTTT. Amino acids: CASSPNRDSPLHF. The entire variable domain, with the rest obtained from reference TRBV18 and TRBJ1-6, is as follows: NAGVMQNPRHLVRRRGQEARLRCSPMKGHSHVYWYRQLPEEGLKFMVYLQKENIIDESGMPKERFSAEFPKEGPSILRIQQVVRGDSAAYFCASSPNRDSPLHFGNGTRLTVT.

Worth noting for this clone: Other DNA sequences in the same sample also yield this CDR3. V gene TRBV6-5 combines with J gene TRBJ1-1, with D tentatively TRBD1 (6 bases). V lost 4 bases to trimming and J lost 0 bases, with 9 bases between them. CDR3 length equals 14 residues. The germline V gene encodes CDR1 MNHEY and CDR2 SVGAGI. The CDR3 bases are TGTGCCAGCAGTTGGGGGCAGTTGAACACTGAAGCTTTCTTT. Encoded protein: CASSWGQLNTEAFF.